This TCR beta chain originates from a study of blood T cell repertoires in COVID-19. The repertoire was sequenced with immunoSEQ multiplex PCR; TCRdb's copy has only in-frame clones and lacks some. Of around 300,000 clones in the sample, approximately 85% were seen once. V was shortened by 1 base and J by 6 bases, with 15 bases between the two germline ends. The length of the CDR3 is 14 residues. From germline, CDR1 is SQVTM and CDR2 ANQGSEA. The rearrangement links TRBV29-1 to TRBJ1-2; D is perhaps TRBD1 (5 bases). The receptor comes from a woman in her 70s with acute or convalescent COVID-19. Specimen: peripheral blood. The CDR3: CSVEGSIREHGYTF. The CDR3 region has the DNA TGCAGCGTTGAAGGATCAATCAGGGAACATGGCTACACCTTC. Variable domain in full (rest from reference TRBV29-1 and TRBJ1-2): SAVISQKPSRDICQRGTSLTIQCQVDSQVTMMFWYRQQPGQSLTLIATANQGSEATYESGFVIDKFPISRPNLTFSTLTVSNMSPEDSSIYLCSVEGSIREHGYTFGSGTRLTVV.